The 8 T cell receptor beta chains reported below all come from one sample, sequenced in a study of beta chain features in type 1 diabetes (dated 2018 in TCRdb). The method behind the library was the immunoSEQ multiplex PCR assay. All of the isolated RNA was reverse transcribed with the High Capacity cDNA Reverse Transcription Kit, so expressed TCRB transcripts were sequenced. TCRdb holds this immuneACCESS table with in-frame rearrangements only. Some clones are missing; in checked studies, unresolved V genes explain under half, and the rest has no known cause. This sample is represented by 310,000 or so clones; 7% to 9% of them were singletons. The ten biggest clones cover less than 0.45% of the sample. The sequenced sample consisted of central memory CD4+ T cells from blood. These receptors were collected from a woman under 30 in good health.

CDR3 DNA sequence: TGTGCCAGCAGCCCCAGGGGACTAGCGGGAGGAGGGGACACCGGGGAGCTGTTTTTT. Amino acid sequence: CASSPRGLAGGGDTGELFF. The chain combines TRBV7-2 with TRBJ2-2; TRBD2 aligns across 15 bases. Losses at the gene ends were 5 bases for V and 3 bases for J; bases not matched to a gene: 10. The germline V gene has CDR1 SGHTA and CDR2 FQGNSA. This CDR3 region has 19 residues. Using reference TRBV7-2 and TRBJ2-2 for the parts outside the CDR3, the full variable domain is GAGVSQSPSNKVTEKGKDVELRCDPISGHTALYWYRQSLGQGLEFLIYFQGNSAPDKSGLPSDRFSAERTGGSVSTLTIQRTQQEDSAVYLCASSPRGLAGGGDTGELFFGEGSRLTVL.

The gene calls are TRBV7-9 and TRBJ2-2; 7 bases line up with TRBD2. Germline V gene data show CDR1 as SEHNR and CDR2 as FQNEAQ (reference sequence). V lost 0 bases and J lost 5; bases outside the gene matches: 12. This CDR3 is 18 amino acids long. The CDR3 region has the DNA TGTGCCAGCAGCTTAGCGCGGGGGAACTACCGGGAGACCGGGGAGCTGTTTTTT. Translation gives CASSLARGNYRETGELFF.

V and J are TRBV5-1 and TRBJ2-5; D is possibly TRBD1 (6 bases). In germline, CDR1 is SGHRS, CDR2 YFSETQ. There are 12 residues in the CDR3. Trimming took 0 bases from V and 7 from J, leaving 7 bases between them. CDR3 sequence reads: CASSLGGGTQYF. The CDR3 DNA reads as TGCGCCAGCAGCTTGGGAGGGGGGACCCAGTACTTC.

This chain's CDR3 is CSALEGGRFYGYTF. The DNA of the CDR3 is TGCAGCGCCCTGGAGGGAGGGAGGTTCTATGGCTACACCTTC. The chain couples TRBV29-1 to TRBJ1-2; no firm D call. This CDR3 is built from 14 residues. Looked up from germline, CDR1 is SQVTM and CDR2 is ANQGSEA. Trimming pared 7 bases from V and 4 bases from J, leaving 19 bases between.

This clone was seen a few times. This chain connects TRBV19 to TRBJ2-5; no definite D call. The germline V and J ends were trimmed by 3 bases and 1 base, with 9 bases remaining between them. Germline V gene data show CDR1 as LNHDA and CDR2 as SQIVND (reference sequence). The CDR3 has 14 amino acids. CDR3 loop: CASSMARIQETQYF. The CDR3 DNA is TGTGCCAGTAGTATGGCCAGAATCCAAGAGACCCAGTACTTC.

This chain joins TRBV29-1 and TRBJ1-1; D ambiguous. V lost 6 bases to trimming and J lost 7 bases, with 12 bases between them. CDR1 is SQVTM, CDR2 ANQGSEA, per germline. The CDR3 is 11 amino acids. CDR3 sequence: CSVQEVFEAFF. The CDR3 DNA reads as TGCAGCGTCCAAGAGGTTTTTGAAGCTTTCTTT.

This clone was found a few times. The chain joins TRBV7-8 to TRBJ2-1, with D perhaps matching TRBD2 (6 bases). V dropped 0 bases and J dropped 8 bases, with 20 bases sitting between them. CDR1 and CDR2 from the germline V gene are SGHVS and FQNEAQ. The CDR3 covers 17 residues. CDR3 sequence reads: CASSLARLGASADEQFF. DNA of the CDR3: TGTGCCAGCAGCTTAGCTCGACTAGGGGCAAGTGCAGATGAGCAGTTCTTC.

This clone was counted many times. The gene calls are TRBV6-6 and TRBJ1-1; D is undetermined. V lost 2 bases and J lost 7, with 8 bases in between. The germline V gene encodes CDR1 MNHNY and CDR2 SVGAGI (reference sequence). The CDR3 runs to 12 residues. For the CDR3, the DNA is TGTGCCAGCAGTTACGCAGGCCTTGAAGCTTTCTTT. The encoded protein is CASSYAGLEAFF.